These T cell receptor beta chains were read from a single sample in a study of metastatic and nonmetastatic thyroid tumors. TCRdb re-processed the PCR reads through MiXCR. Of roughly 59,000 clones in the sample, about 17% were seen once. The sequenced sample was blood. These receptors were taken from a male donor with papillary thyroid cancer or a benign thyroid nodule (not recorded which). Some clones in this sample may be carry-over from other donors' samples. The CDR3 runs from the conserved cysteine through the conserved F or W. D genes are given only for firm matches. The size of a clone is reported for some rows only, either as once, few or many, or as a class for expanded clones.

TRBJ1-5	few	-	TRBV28	TGTGCCAGCAGTTACGGTGGGTGGCCCCAGCATTTT	CASSYGGWPQHF
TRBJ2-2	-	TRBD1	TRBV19	TGTGCCAGTAGTAATGACAGGGGGCTCGCTTGTACGAACACCGGGGAGCTGTTTTTT	CASSNDRGLACTNTGELFF
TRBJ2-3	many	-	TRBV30	TGTGCCTCACTCCCAATTAGCACAGATACGCAGTATTTT	CASLPISTDTQYF
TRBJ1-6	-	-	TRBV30	TGTGCCTGGAGCCCGGTCTCTGGCATCAATTCACCCCTCCACTTT	CAWSPVSGINSPLHF
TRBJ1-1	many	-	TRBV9	TGTGCCAGCAGCGTAGGTGGGACTGAAGCTTTCTTT	CASSVGGTEAFF
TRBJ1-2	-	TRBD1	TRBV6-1	TGTGTCAGCAGTGAAGCACATGGACAGGGAGTGGTAGGCTACACCTTC	CVSSEAHGQGVVGYTF
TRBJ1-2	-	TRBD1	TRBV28	TGTGCCAGCAGTCCGACCACAGGGGCTTCCGGGAGCTACACCTTC	CASSPTTGASGSYTF
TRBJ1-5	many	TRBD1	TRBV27	TGTGCCAGCAGTTTACAGGGGGCCAATCAGCCCCAGCATTTT	CASSLQGANQPQHF
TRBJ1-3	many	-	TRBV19	TGTGCCAGTAGTCCGGAGTGGGGGCGCCAAATCGGAAACACCATATATTTT	CASSPEWGRQIGNTIYF
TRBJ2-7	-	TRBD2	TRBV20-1	TGCAGTGCTATCCCAGCCGGGGGGTTCTACGAGCAGTACTTC	CSAIPAGGFYEQYF
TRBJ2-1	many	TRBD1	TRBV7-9	TGTGCCAGCAGCTTAGTCGACAGGGGCCATGAGCAGTTCTTC	CASSLVDRGHEQFF
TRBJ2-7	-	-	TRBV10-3	TGTGCCATCAGTGATCCCGGGGAAGTAAGCTACGAGCAGTACTTC	CAISDPGEVSYEQYF